This TCR beta chain stems from a study of CXCR3-negative and CXCR3-positive naive CD8 T cells. The V gene's germline CDR1 is SQVTM and CDR2 ANQGSEA. The CDR3 is 13 amino acids. Study-level points and caveats: Both naive subsets had comparably high diversity; memory CD8+ cells much lower. Between one naive subset and the other, surface CD5 was comparable, and TCR strength was inferred from TRB CDR3 properties. Cryopreserved PBMCs had partly decreased CXCR3 expression; fresh PBMCs were used in most assays.

Comment on this clonotype: No antigen is known for it.

UMI-tagged TRB cDNA libraries were built via 5' RACE. With the 5' RACE reads reprocessed, TCRdb shows one record per CDR3 protein and no DNA. Here the sample table reports 46,000 or so distinct CDR3 sequences. The CD45RO-CCR7+CD27+CD95- phenotype denoted naive CD8+ T cells. Source material: naive CXCR3- CD8+ T cells from blood. Described subset: CD45RO-CCR7+CD27+CD95- naive CD8+ T cells lacking CXCR3 (TNR3-). The rearrangement links TRBV29-1 to TRBJ2-7. The TCR originated in a human donor in good health. Some clones in this sample may be carry-over from other donors' samples. CDR3 in amino acids: CSVAPQTRYEQYF.